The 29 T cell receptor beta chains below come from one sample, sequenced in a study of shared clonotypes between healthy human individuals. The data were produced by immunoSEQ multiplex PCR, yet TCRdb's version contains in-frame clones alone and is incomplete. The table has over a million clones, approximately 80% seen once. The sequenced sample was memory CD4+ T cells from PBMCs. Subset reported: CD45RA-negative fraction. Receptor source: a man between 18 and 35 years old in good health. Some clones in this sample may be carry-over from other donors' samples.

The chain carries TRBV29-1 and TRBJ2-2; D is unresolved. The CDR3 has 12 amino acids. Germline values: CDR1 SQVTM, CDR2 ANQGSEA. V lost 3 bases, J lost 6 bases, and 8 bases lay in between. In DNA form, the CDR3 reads TGCAGCGTTGAGGGTAGTTCCGGGGAGCTGTTTTTT. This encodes CSVEGSSGELFF.

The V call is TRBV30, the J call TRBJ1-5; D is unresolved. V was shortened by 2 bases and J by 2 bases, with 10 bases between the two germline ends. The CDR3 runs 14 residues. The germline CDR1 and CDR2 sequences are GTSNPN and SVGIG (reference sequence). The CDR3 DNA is TGTGCCTGGAGTTCGTCCGTGGGCAATCAGCCCCAGCATTTT. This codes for CAWSSSVGNQPQHF.

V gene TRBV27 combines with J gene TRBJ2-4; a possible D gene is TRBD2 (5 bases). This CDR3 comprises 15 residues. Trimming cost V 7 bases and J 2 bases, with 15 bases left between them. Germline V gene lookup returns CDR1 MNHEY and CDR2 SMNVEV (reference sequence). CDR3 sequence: CASKGHGVTKNIQYF. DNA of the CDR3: TGTGCCAGCAAGGGTCACGGGGTGACCAAAAACATTCAGTACTTC.

CDR3 residues: CASSRGQAYEQYF. CDR3 DNA: TGTGCCAGCAGCCGGGGACAAGCTTACGAGCAGTACTTC. The rearrangement uses TRBV5-4 and TRBJ2-7; TRBD1 might be the D (6 bases). Germline V gives CDR1 SGHNT, CDR2 YYREEE (reference sequence). Trimming took 4 bases from V and 4 from J, leaving 12 bases between them. The CDR3 consists of 13 residues.

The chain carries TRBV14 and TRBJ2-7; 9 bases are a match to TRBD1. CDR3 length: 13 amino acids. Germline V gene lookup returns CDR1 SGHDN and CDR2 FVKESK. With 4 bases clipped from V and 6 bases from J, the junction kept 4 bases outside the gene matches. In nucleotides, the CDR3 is TGTGCCAGCAGCCCTACAGGGGGCAGCGAGCAGTACTTC. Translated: CASSPTGGSEQYF.

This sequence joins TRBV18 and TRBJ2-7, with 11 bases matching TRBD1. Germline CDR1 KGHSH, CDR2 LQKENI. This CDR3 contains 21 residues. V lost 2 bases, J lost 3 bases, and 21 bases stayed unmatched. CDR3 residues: CASSPGQGAARANAGSYEQYF. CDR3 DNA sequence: TGTGCCAGCTCACCAGGACAGGGGGCGGCCCGAGCAAACGCGGGTAGCTACGAGCAGTACTTC.

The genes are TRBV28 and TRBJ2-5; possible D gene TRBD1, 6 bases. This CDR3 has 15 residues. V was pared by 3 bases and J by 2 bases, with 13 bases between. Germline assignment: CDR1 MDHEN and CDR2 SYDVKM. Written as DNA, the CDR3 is TGTGCCAGCAGTTTCATCGACAGGACTCAAGAGACCCAGTACTTC. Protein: CASSFIDRTQETQYF.

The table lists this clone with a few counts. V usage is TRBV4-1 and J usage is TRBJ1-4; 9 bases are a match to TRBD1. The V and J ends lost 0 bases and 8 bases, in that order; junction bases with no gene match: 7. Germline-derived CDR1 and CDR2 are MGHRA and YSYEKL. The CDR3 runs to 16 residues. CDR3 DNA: TGCGCCAGCAGCCAAGATGGCGGGACAGGGCTAGAAAAACTGTTTTTT. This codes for CASSQDGGTGLEKLFF.

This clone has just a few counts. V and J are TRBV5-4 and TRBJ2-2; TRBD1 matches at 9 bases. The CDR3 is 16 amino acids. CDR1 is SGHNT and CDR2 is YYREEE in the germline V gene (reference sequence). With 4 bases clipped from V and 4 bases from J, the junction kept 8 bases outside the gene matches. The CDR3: CASSQRNRGLTGELFF. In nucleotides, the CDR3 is TGTGCCAGCAGCCAGAGAAACAGGGGGCTCACCGGGGAGCTGTTTTTT.

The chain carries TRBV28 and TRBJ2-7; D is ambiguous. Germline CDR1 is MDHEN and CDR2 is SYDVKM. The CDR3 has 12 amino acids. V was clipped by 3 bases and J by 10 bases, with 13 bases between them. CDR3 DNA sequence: TGTGCCAGCAGTTTCCCCGGAAGTTTCCAGTACTTC. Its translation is CASSFPGSFQYF.

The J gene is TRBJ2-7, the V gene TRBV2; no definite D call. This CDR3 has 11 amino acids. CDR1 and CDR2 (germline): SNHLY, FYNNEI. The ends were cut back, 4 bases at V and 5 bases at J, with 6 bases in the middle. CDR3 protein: CASSVFNEQYF. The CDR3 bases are TGTGCCAGCAGTGTGTTTAACGAGCAGTACTTC.

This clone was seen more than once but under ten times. CDR3 sequence (DNA): TGTGCCAGCAGCTTAATCGCGGGAGTGCAGTCAGATACGCAGTATTTT. This gives the protein CASSLIAGVQSDTQYF. V is TRBV7-3 and J is TRBJ2-3; 7 bases are shared with TRBD2. The CDR3 sequence is 16 residues long. Germline values: CDR1 SGHTA, CDR2 FQGTGA. J lost 4 bases, V lost 1 base, and 8 bases had no gene match.

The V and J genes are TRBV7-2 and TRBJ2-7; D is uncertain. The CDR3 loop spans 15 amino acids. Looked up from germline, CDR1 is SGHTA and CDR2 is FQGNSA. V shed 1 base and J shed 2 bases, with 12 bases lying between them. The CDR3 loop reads CASSLDVARTYEQYF. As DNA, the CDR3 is TGTGCCAGCAGCTTAGACGTCGCCCGAACCTACGAGCAGTACTTC.

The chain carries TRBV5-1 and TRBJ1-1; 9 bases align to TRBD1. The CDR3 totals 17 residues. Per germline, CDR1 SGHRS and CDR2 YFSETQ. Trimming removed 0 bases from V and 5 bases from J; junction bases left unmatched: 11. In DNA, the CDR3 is TGCGCCAGCAGCTTGGAATGGACAGGGGTTTTTAGGACTGAAGCTTTCTTT. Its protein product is CASSLEWTGVFRTEAFF.

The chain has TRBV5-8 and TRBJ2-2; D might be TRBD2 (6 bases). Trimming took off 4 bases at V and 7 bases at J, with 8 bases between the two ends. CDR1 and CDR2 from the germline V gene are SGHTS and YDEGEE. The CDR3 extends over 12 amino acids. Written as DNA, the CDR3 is TGTGCCAGCAGCCGGGGGAACGGGGAGCTGTTTTTT. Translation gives CASSRGNGELFF.

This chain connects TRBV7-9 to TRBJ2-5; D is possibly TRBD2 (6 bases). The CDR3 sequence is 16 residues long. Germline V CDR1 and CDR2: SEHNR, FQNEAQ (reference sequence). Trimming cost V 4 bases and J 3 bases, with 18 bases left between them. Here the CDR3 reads CASSSRTPGVKETQYF. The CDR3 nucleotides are TGTGCCAGCAGCTCTAGAACGCCGGGGGTGAAAGAGACCCAGTACTTC.

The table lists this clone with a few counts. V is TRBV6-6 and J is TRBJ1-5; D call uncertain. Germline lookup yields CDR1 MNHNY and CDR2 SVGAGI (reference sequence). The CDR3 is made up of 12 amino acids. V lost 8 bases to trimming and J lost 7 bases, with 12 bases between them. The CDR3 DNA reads TGTGCCAGCGGAATCCCTGGGCAGCCCCAGCATTTT. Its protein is CASGIPGQPQHF.

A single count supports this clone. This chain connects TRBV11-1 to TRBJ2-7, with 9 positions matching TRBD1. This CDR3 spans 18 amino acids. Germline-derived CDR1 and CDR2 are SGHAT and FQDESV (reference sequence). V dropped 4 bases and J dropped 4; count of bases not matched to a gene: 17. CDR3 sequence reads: CASSSLRDRASNLYEQYF. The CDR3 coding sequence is TGTGCCAGCAGCTCCCTCCGGGACAGGGCCTCAAATCTTTACGAGCAGTACTTC.

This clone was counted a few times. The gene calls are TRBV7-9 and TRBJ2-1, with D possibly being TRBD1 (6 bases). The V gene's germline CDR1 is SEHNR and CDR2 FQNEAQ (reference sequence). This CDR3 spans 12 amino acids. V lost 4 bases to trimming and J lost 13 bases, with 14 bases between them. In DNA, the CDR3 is TGTGCCAGCAGCTACAGGGCCGACCCCCAGTTCTTC. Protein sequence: CASSYRADPQFF.

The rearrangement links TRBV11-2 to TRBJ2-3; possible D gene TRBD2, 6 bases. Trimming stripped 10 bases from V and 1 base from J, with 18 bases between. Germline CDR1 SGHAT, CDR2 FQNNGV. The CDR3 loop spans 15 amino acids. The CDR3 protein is CATSAVASGTDTQYF. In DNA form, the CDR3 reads TGTGCCACCTCAGCCGTCGCTAGCGGCACAGATACGCAGTATTTT.

The CDR3 region is CASSPGQFLYNEQFF. The CDR3 region has the DNA TGTGCCAGCAGCCCCGGACAGTTCCTGTACAATGAGCAGTTCTTC. The chain carries TRBV9 and TRBJ2-1; D is possibly TRBD1 (6 bases). This CDR3 contains 15 residues. The germline V gene has CDR1 SGDLS and CDR2 YYNGEE. V dropped 4 bases and J dropped 4 bases, with 15 bases sitting between them.

In nucleotides, the CDR3 is TGTGCCAGCAGCGGGATGGGGGCGGGGAACACTGAAGCTTTCTTT. Translated: CASSGMGAGNTEAFF. The rearrangement uses TRBV5-6 and TRBJ1-1, with a weak D call TRBD1 (6 bases). This CDR3 has 15 amino acids. Germline CDR1 SGHDT, CDR2 YYEEEE. Trimming took 4 bases from V and 1 from J, leaving 14 bases between them.

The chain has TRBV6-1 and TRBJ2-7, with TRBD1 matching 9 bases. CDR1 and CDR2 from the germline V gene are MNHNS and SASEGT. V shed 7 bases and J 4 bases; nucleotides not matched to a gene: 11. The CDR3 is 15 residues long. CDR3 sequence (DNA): TGTGCCAGCATCACGACCGGGACAGGGATATACGAGCAGTACTTC. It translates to CASITTGTGIYEQYF.

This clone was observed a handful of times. The CDR3 DNA reads as TGTGCCAGTAGTATGATCCAGGTGAACTATGGCTACACCTTC. Protein product: CASSMIQVNYGYTF. This chain joins TRBV19 and TRBJ1-2; no definite D call. Trimming took 3 bases from V and 2 from J, leaving 10 bases between them. The germline gives CDR1 LNHDA, CDR2 SQIVND (reference sequence). The CDR3 has 14 amino acids.

CDR3 DNA sequence: TGTGCCAGCAGCCAAAGAGCGGGTCTGAGTAGGCGGGAGCAGTTCTTC. Translation: CASSQRAGLSRREQFF. The chain carries TRBV16 and TRBJ2-1, with a possible D match to TRBD2 (6 bases). The V and J ends lost 2 bases and 10 bases respectively, with 21 bases between them. There are 16 residues in the CDR3. From germline, CDR1 is KGHSY and CDR2 FQNENV.

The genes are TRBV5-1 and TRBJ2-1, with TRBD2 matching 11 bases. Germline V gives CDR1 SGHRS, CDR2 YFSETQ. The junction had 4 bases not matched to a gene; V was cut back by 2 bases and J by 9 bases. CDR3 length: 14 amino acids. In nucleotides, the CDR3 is TGCGCCAGCAGCTTTACTAGCGGGAGCGGTGAGCAGTTCTTC. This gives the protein CASSFTSGSGEQFF.

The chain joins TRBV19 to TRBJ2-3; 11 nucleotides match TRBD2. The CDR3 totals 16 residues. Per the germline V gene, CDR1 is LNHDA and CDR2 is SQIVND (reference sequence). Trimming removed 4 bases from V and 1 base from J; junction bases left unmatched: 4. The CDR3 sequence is CASSKLAGAGTDTQYF. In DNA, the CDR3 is TGTGCCAGTAGTAAACTAGCGGGAGCTGGCACAGATACGCAGTATTTT.

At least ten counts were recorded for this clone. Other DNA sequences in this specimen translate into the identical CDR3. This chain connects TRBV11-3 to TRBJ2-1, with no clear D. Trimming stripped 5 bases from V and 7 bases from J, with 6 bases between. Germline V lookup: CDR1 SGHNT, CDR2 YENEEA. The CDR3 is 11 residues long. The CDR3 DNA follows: TGTGCCAGCAGCGTGGGGAATGAGCAGTTCTTC. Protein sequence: CASSVGNEQFF.

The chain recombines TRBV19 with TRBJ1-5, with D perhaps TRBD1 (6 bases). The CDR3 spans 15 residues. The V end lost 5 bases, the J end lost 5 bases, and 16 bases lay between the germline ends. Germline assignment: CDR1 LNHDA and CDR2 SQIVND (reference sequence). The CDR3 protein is CASSFGTRSDQPQHF. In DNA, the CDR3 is TGTGCCAGTAGTTTCGGGACACGAAGTGATCAGCCCCAGCATTTT.